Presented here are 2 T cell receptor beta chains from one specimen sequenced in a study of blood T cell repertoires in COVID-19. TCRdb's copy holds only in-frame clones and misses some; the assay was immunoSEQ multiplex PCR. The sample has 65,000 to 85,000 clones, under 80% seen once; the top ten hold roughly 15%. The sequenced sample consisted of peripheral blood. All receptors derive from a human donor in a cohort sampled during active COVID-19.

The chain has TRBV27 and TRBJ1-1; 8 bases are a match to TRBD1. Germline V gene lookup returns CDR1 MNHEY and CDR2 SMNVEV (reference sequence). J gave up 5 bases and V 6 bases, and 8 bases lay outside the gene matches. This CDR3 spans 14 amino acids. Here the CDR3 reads CASSPTDRETEAFF. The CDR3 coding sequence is TGTGCCAGCAGCCCAACGGACAGGGAGACTGAAGCTTTCTTT.

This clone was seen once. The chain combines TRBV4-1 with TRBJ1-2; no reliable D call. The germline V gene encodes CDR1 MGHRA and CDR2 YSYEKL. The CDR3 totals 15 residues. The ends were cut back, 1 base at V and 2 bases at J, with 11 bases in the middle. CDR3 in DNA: TGCGCCAGCAGCCAAGTTCAGGCCCCCAACTATGGCTACACCTTC. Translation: CASSQVQAPNYGYTF.